These 27 T cell receptor beta chains were sequenced from one sample in a study of sequential checkpoint blockade in melanoma. Sequenced by immunoSEQ multiplex PCR; TCRdb stores in-frame clones only, minus some. Found here are about 17,000 clones, 70% of them singletons; the top ten hold 9.5% to 12%. As to treatment: randomized to nivolumab then ipilimumab (arm A) or the reverse (arm B). The sample was CD8+ T cells sorted from blood (inferred from file names), taken from a patient given nivolumab and ipilimumab in sequence. The receptors derive from a human donor with melanoma.

V and J are TRBV29-1 and TRBJ2-7; TRBD2 might be the D (5 bases). The CDR3 loop spans 11 amino acids. V was trimmed by 6 bases and J by 5 bases, leaving 11 bases between them. CDR1 and CDR2 from the germline V gene are SQVTM and ANQGSEA. The CDR3 DNA reads TGCAGCGTCGGGGTTCCCCACGAGCAGTACTTC. Translated, it gives CSVGVPHEQYF.

V usage is TRBV29-1 and J usage is TRBJ2-5, with TRBD2 matching 10 bases. The J call may be incorrect, as the DNA end agrees better with TRBJ2-7. This CDR3 region has 13 residues. The germline CDR1 and CDR2 sequences are SQVTM and ANQGSEA. The CDR3 DNA follows: TGCAGCGTTGACCTAGCGGGAGACTACGAGCAGTACTTC. Its translation is CSVDLAGDYEQYF.

The chain uses TRBV29-1 and TRBJ2-3; perhaps TRBD2 as D (5 bases). Trimming pared 6 bases from V and 11 bases from J, leaving 12 bases between. Germline CDR1 reads SQVTM; CDR2 reads ANQGSEA. The CDR3 sequence is 10 residues long. The CDR3 DNA reads as TGCAGCGTGGACCGGGAATTGCAGTATTTT. This gives the protein CSVDRELQYF.

The chain links TRBV5-5 to TRBJ1-2; TRBD1 matches 8 bases. Trimming removed 4 bases from V and 1 base from J; junction bases left unmatched: 9. Germline values: CDR1 SGHKS, CDR2 YYEKEE (reference sequence). The CDR3 extends over 16 amino acids. The CDR3 DNA reads as TGTGCCAGCAGCCCCCGGGACAGGAATGATAACTATGGCTACACCTTC. Translating gives CASSPRDRNDNYGYTF.

The chain couples TRBV4-1 to TRBJ1-2; TRBD1 matches 8 bases. The CDR3 contains 14 residues. V gave up 7 bases and J gave up 12 bases; unmatched junction bases: 16. Germline V lookup: CDR1 MGHRA, CDR2 YSYEKL. The CDR3 DNA reads as TGCGCCAGCAAGCCCAAGGTACAGGGGGGATTAGACACCTTC. It codes for CASKPKVQGGLDTF.

The chain couples TRBV5-1 to TRBJ2-5; D gene uncertain. The J call is uncertain, as TRBJ2-7 better fits the DNA end. Germline CDR1 reads SGHRS; CDR2 reads YFSETQ. The CDR3 contains 12 residues. The CDR3 sequence: CASSLTRYEQYF. CDR3 DNA sequence: TGCGCCAGCAGCTTGACGAGGTACGAGCAGTACTTC.

The rearrangement uses TRBV10-1 and TRBJ2-3; TRBD2 is a possible D gene (6 bases). Germline V CDR1 and CDR2: WNHNN, SYGVQD (reference sequence). The CDR3 runs to 15 residues. The V gene lost 2 bases and the J gene lost 0 bases, with 9 bases spanning the gap. This CDR3 is CASSELRGSTDTQYF. The DNA of the CDR3 is TGCGCCAGCAGTGAGCTGCGGGGAAGCACAGATACGCAGTATTTT.

This chain joins TRBV4-1 and TRBJ2-7; possible D gene TRBD2, 5 bases. The CDR3 is 13 residues long. The V gene's germline CDR1 is MGHRA and CDR2 YSYEKL. Trimming took off 4 bases at V and 6 bases at J, with 13 bases between the two ends. As DNA, the CDR3 is TGCGCCAGCAGCCCTCCCGGGGTGCCCGAGCAGTACTTC. Its protein is CASSPPGVPEQYF.

This clone has a single count. This chain links TRBV27 with TRBJ2-7; D is possibly TRBD1 (6 bases). V lost 2 bases, J lost 2 bases, and 13 bases lay in between. Germline lookup yields CDR1 MNHEY and CDR2 SMNVEV (reference sequence). The CDR3 contains 15 residues. The CDR3 nucleotides are TGTGCCAGCAGTTTAGTTAAGGACAGCACCTACGAGCAGTACTTC. Translation: CASSLVKDSTYEQYF.

The chain carries TRBV7-6 and TRBJ2-7; TRBD2 agrees at 13 bases. This CDR3 contains 14 residues. The germline V gene encodes CDR1 SGHVS and CDR2 FNYEAQ. Losses at the gene ends were 8 bases for V and 6 bases for J; bases not matched to a gene: 7. CDR3 DNA sequence: TGTGCCAGCGGTACTAGCGGGAGGGTTTCCGAGCAGTACTTC. It codes for CASGTSGRVSEQYF.

V and J are TRBV4-3 and TRBJ1-2; 12 positions match TRBD1. The CDR3 has 19 amino acids. The junction had 12 bases not matched to a gene; V was cut back by 0 bases and J by 4 bases. Per the germline V gene, CDR1 is LGHNA and CDR2 is YSLEER. The CDR3 region is CASSQDLGTGGEISYGYTF. The CDR3 nucleotides are TGCGCCAGCAGCCAAGATTTAGGGACAGGGGGCGAGATAAGCTATGGCTACACCTTC.

The J gene is TRBJ2-3, the V gene TRBV30; the D gene is possibly TRBD2 (6 bases). In germline, CDR1 is GTSNPN, CDR2 SVGIG (reference sequence). CDR3 length equals 14 residues. Trimming shortened V by 3 bases and J by 10 bases, and 20 bases separated the two germline ends. The CDR3 DNA reads TGTGCCTGGAGGGGGGGACGGGTAGGGGATGCGCAGTATTTT. This gives the protein CAWRGGRVGDAQYF. The full variable domain, in which reference TRBV30 and TRBJ2-3 provide the parts outside the CDR3, is SQTIHQWPATLVQPVGSPLSLECTVEGTSNPNLYWYRQAAGRGLQLLFYSVGIGQISSEVPQNLSASRPQDRQFILSSKKLLLSDSGFYLCAWRGGRVGDAQYFGPGTRLTVL.

The chain is built from TRBV27 and TRBJ1-2, with 9 bases lining up with TRBD1. V dropped 5 bases and J dropped 6; count of bases not matched to a gene: 7. This CDR3 has 14 amino acids. CDR1 MNHEY and CDR2 SMNVEV come from the germline V gene (reference sequence). The CDR3 is CASSPGQGIHGYTF. The CDR3 DNA reads TGTGCCAGCAGTCCAGGACAGGGGATCCATGGCTACACCTTC.

This clone appeared a few times. The V call is TRBV5-4, the J call TRBJ2-7; 11 nucleotides align to TRBD2. The CDR3 covers 15 residues. After removal of 2 bases from V and 1 base from J, the junction contained 2 bases not matched to a gene. Germline CDR1 SGHNT, CDR2 YYREEE (reference sequence). The CDR3 coding sequence is TGTGCCAGCAGCTTCCCTAGCGGGGGGTCCTACGAGCAGTACTTC. This gives the protein CASSFPSGGSYEQYF.

This clone occurred once. V usage is TRBV29-1 and J usage is TRBJ2-7, with 9 bases identical to TRBD1. V gave up 1 base and J gave up 5 bases; unmatched junction bases: 9. The CDR3 runs 15 residues. Germline assignment: CDR1 SQVTM and CDR2 ANQGSEA. The CDR3 sequence: CSVEVWSGQGHEQYF. The CDR3 DNA is TGCAGCGTTGAAGTTTGGTCGGGACAGGGCCACGAGCAGTACTTC.

This clone was recorded only once. This chain uses TRBV29-1 with TRBJ2-3, with D maybe TRBD2 (6 bases). This CDR3 is 15 amino acids long. The germline CDR1 and CDR2 sequences are SQVTM and ANQGSEA. V was trimmed by 3 bases and J by 5 bases, leaving 18 bases between them. The CDR3 protein is CSVEGWELAGDTQYF. CDR3 DNA: TGCAGCGTTGAGGGCTGGGAACTAGCAGGAGATACGCAGTATTTT.

This chain joins TRBV7-2 and TRBJ2-7; no clear D. From germline, CDR1 is SGHTA and CDR2 FQGNSA. Trimming took off 1 base at V and 4 bases at J, with 2 bases between the two ends. The CDR3 sequence is 11 residues long. CDR3 in amino acids: CASSLVYEQYF. For the CDR3, the DNA is TGTGCCAGCAGCTTAGTATACGAGCAGTACTTC.

This clone appeared once. The chain joins TRBV7-9 to TRBJ2-3; 10 positions agree with TRBD2. The CDR3 is 17 residues long. After removal of 4 bases from V and 3 bases from J, the junction contained 10 bases not matched to a gene. Germline V gene lookup returns CDR1 SEHNR and CDR2 FQNEAQ (reference sequence). The CDR3 spells CASSSQRAGGRTDTQYF. The CDR3 DNA follows: TGTGCCAGCAGCTCCCAGAGAGCGGGGGGGAGGACAGATACGCAGTATTTT.

V is TRBV9 and J is TRBJ2-5; TRBD1 matches at 7 bases. The CDR3 contains 15 residues. CDR1 is SGDLS and CDR2 is YYNGEE in the germline V gene. J gave up 5 bases and V 4 bases, and 11 bases lay outside the gene matches. The CDR3 DNA reads TGTGCCAGCAGCCGAGATACCGGGACAGTGGAGACCCAGTACTTC. This encodes CASSRDTGTVETQYF. The full variable domain, with the rest looked up from reference TRBV9 and TRBJ2-5, is DSGVTQTPKHLITATGQRVTLRCSPRSGDLSVYWYQQSLDQGLQFLIQYYNGEERAKGNILERFSAQQFPDLHSELNLSSLELGDSALYFCASSRDTGTVETQYFGPGTRLLVL.

This clone was detected a few times. This chain links TRBV6-5 with TRBJ2-2, with 12 bases identical to TRBD2. CDR1 MNHEY and CDR2 SVGAGI come from the germline V gene. The CDR3 loop spans 16 amino acids. Germline trimming cut 0 bases from V and 5 bases from J; bases unmatched to any gene: 1. This chain's CDR3 is CASSYSTSGGTGELFF. CDR3 DNA: TGTGCCAGCAGTTACTCGACTAGCGGGGGTACCGGGGAGCTGTTTTTT.

The V and J genes are TRBV18 and TRBJ1-2, with a tentative D call TRBD1 (5 bases). Germline V gene lookup returns CDR1 KGHSH and CDR2 LQKENI. The CDR3 runs to 14 residues. The V end lost 6 bases, the J end lost 8 bases, and 19 bases lay between the germline ends. CDR3 sequence reads: CASSPEYETDGYTF. The CDR3 DNA follows: TGTGCCAGCTCGCCTGAGTATGAGACAGACGGCTACACCTTC. Filled out from reference TRBV18 and TRBJ1-2, the complete variable domain reads NAGVMQNPRHLVRRRGQEARLRCSPMKGHSHVYWYRQLPEEGLKFMVYLQKENIIDESGMPKERFSAEFPKEGPSILRIQQVVRGDSAAYFCASSPEYETDGYTFGSGTRLTVV.

The chain recombines TRBV19 with TRBJ1-1; a weak D match, TRBD1 (5 bases). The CDR3 covers 15 residues. Per germline, CDR1 LNHDA and CDR2 SQIVND (reference sequence). The V end lost 11 bases, the J end lost 4 bases, and 23 bases lay between the germline ends. The CDR3: CAVERYGQGGTEAFF. DNA for the CDR3: TGTGCCGTTGAAAGGTATGGGCAGGGAGGCACTGAAGCTTTCTTT.

The sample holds a few counts of this clone. An end of the junction does not agree with germline; a read error may underlie this. The V call is TRBV5-5, the J call TRBJ2-7; 10 bases line up with TRBD1. The CDR3 runs to 14 residues. The germline CDR1 and CDR2 sequences are SGHKS and YYEKEE (reference sequence). As DNA, the CDR3 is TGCGCCAGCAGCTCGGGACAGGGGAGATACGAGCAGTACTTC. Protein sequence: CASSSGQGRYEQYF.

This clone is medium-sized within its sample. The chain couples TRBV6-5 to TRBJ2-1; TRBD2 might be the D (6 bases). CDR3 length: 15 amino acids. In germline, CDR1 is MNHEY, CDR2 SVGAGI. V lost 0 bases and J lost 4, with 10 bases in between. CDR3 residues: CASSYSAGLYNEQFF. The CDR3 DNA reads as TGTGCCAGCAGTTACTCTGCGGGGCTTTACAATGAGCAGTTCTTC.

The genes are TRBV5-1 and TRBJ2-2, with D perhaps matching TRBD2 (6 bases). This CDR3 comprises 14 residues. Germline V gives CDR1 SGHRS, CDR2 YFSETQ. V lost 0 bases, J lost 4 bases, and 7 bases lay in between. CDR3 coding DNA: TGCGCCAGCAGCTTGGCAGCGGGCACCGGGGAGCTGTTTTTT. Translated, it gives CASSLAAGTGELFF.

The J gene is TRBJ2-1, the V gene TRBV6-5, with TRBD2 as a possible D gene (6 bases). The ends were cut back, 2 bases at V and 4 bases at J, with 12 bases in the middle. Looked up from germline, CDR1 is MNHEY and CDR2 is SVGAGI. The CDR3 is made up of 15 amino acids. DNA for the CDR3: TGTGCCAGCAGTTACGCCGGGGAGGATTACAATGAGCAGTTCTTC. This sequence encodes CASSYAGEDYNEQFF.

The chain links TRBV5-4 to TRBJ1-2; no reliable D call. V was pared by 6 bases and J by 4 bases, with 22 bases between. Germline V gene sequence: CDR1 SGHNT, CDR2 YYREEE (reference sequence). This CDR3 region has 16 residues. CDR3 region: CASTSTIPGKTYGYTF. CDR3 nucleotide sequence: TGTGCCAGCACATCTACCATACCAGGAAAGACCTATGGCTACACCTTC.